This is a list of T cell receptor beta chains from one sample in a study of blood T cell repertoires in COVID-19. The protocol was immunoSEQ multiplex PCR, while the TCRdb copy is restricted to in-frame clones and leaves out a portion. The sample has fewer than 75,000 clones, 80% to 95% seen once. Sequenced input: peripheral blood. All receptors derive from a man aged 45-65 years with active COVID-19. CDR3s include the opening cysteine and the closing phenylalanine or tryptophan. The D gene is left open where the match is weak. The size field is filled for only some rows; it gives once, few, many or a size class.

cdr3_aa	cdr3_nt	clone_size	d_call	v_call	j_call
CASTPPRGTGSSGANVLTF	TGCGCCAGCACCCCCCCCCGCGGGACAGGGAGCAGCGGGGCCAACGTCCTGACTTTC	.	TRBD1	TRBV5-1	TRBJ2-6
CASLQGANTEAFF	TGTGCCAGCCTACAGGGAGCGAACACTGAAGCTTTCTTT	.	.	TRBV2	TRBJ1-1
CASSETEDYEQYF	TGTGCCAGCAGCGAGACAGAGGACTACGAGCAGTACTTC	.	.	TRBV6-2/TRBV6-3	TRBJ2-7
CASSGTSGRSYEQYF	TGTGCCAGCAGTGGGACTAGCGGGAGGTCCTACGAGCAGTACTTC	.	TRBD2	TRBV2	TRBJ2-7
CASSDVMGADSYEQYF	TGCGCCAGCAGTGACGTTATGGGAGCGGACTCCTACGAGCAGTACTTC	.	.	TRBV10-2	TRBJ2-7
CSVATGGISGELFF	TGCAGCGTCGCGACAGGGGGAATTTCCGGGGAGCTGTTTTTT	.	TRBD1	TRBV29-1	TRBJ2-2
CASSEAPLSANEQFF	TGTGCCAGCAGTGAGGCCCCACTATCGGCCAATGAGCAGTTCTTC	.	.	TRBV6-1	TRBJ2-1
CASSHWRTGIHEQYF	TGTGCCAGCAGCCACTGGCGAACCGGGATCCACGAGCAGTACTTC	.	.	TRBV21-1	TRBJ2-7
CASSWTTDTEAFF	TGTGCCAGCAGCTGGACGACAGACACTGAAGCTTTCTTT	.	.	TRBV5-4	TRBJ1-1
CSASGQGYGYTF	TGCAGTGCTAGTGGCCAGGGATATGGCTACACCTTC	.	.	TRBV20-1	TRBJ1-2
CASSPLGQGVGELFF	TGTGCCAGCTCACCATTGGGACAGGGTGTCGGGGAGCTGTTTTTT	.	TRBD1	TRBV18	TRBJ2-2
CASSYLTGIRPNEQYF	TGTGCCAGCAGTTACCTGACAGGGATACGCCCCAACGAGCAGTACTTC	.	TRBD1	TRBV6-6	TRBJ2-7
CASSPGRASGRANEQFF	TGCGCCAGCAGCCCGGGAAGAGCTAGCGGGAGGGCCAATGAGCAGTTCTTC	once	TRBD2	TRBV4-1	TRBJ2-1
CASSQSQGAGPEAFF	TGCGCCAGCAGTCAATCTCAGGGGGCTGGTCCTGAAGCTTTCTTT	.	TRBD1	TRBV23-1	TRBJ1-1
CASSFRGSTNEKLFF	TGTGCCAGCAGCTTCAGGGGTTCAACTAATGAAAAACTGTTTTTT	once	.	TRBV9	TRBJ1-4